These T cell receptor beta chains were read from a single sample in a study of T cell responses to AZD1222 COVID-19 vaccine. Method: immunoSEQ multiplex PCR; TCRdb's copy keeps in-frame clones and lacks some. Among 95,000 to 100,000 clones listed, roughly 87% were seen once. The sample was peripheral blood, taken on day 0 of AZD1222 vaccination. The origin of the receptors is an adult in good health. CDR3s include the opening cysteine and the closing phenylalanine or tryptophan. D genes are given only for firm matches. Clone size is stated in some rows and not others, as once, few, many or a class when expanded.

D,V,J,size,DNA,CDR3
NA,TRBV2,TRBJ1-2,NA,TGTGCCAGCAGTCAGGGACCTATGAGCTACACCTTC,CASSQGPMSYTF
TRBD1,TRBV6-5,TRBJ2-7,NA,TGTGCCAGCAGTATAAGGACAGGGGGGTACGAGCAGTACTTC,CASSIRTGGYEQYF
NA,TRBV5-8,TRBJ2-7,once,TGTGCCAGCAGCTTGGTCAGGATGGACGAGCAGTACTTC,CASSLVRMDEQYF
NA,TRBV3-1/TRBV3-2,TRBJ2-7,NA,TGTGCCAGCAGCCCTCAGGGGAGCGAGCAGTACTTC,CASSPQGSEQYF
NA,TRBV28,TRBJ2-7,NA,TGTGCCAGCAGCCGCGGAGGGGTCTTCACCTACGAGCAGTACTTC,CASSRGGVFTYEQYF
TRBD1,TRBV2,TRBJ2-7,NA,TGTGCCAGCAACCTACAGGGGGCCTTGGACGAGCAGTACTTC,CASNLQGALDEQYF
NA,TRBV21-1,TRBJ1-2,NA,TGTGCCAGCAGTCTCCGGGGACAGGGGCCTCCTAACTATGGCTACACCTTC,CASSLRGQGPPNYGYTF
NA,TRBV3-1/TRBV3-2,TRBJ1-2,few,TGTGCCAGCAGGCACGAGGGGAAGGATGGCTACACCTTC,CASRHEGKDGYTF
TRBD1,TRBV28,TRBJ1-4,NA,TGTGCCAGCAGTCCCTTTATGGACAGGGGAGAGGTAAAACTGTTTTTT,CASSPFMDRGEVKLFF
NA,TRBV2,TRBJ2-7,NA,TGTGCCAGCAGCAGGGAGTTTAACCACGAGCAGTACTTC,CASSREFNHEQYF
NA,TRBV5-1,TRBJ1-2,once,TGCGCCAGCAGCTTGGGAACTCGGACCTTCGATGGCTACACCTTC,CASSLGTRTFDGYTF
TRBD1,TRBV5-4,TRBJ1-2,NA,TGTGCCAGCAGCTTGACAGGGGTAAACTATGGCTACACCTTC,CASSLTGVNYGYTF
NA,TRBV25-1,TRBJ2-1,NA,TGTGCCAGCAGTGAGCCCTGGGGCTCAAGCTCCTACAATGAGCAGTTCTTC,CASSEPWGSSSYNEQFF
NA,TRBV28,TRBJ2-4,NA,TGTGCCAGCAGTGCTACCTACCGGGGTCTAGCCAAAAACATTCAGTACTTC,CASSATYRGLAKNIQYF
TRBD2,TRBV2,TRBJ2-1,NA,TGTGCCAGCAGACTAGCGGAGGGGGGGAACAATGAGCAGTTCTTC,CASRLAEGGNNEQFF
NA,TRBV30,TRBJ2-7,NA,TGTGCCTGGAGTGGGACGGGCTACGAGCAGTACTTC,CAWSGTGYEQYF
NA,TRBV7-8,TRBJ2-7,NA,TGTGCCAGCAGCCAAGCACGGGACGAGCAGTACTTC,CASSQARDEQYF
TRBD1,TRBV2,TRBJ1-2,NA,TGTGCCAGCAGCGGTGGACAGGGGGCGTACGGCTATGGCTACACCTTC,CASSGGQGAYGYGYTF
NA,TRBV7-2,TRBJ1-5,NA,TGTGCCAGCGCCAACAGGGATAGCAATCAGCCCCAGCATTTT,CASANRDSNQPQHF
TRBD1,TRBV25-1,TRBJ1-1,NA,TGTGCCAGCAGAAAAACAGGGGGAGGGAACACTGAAGCTTTCTTT,CASRKTGGGNTEAFF
NA,TRBV11-3,TRBJ2-5,NA,TGTGCCAGCAGCTTGGAGGGACGCGCCCAAGAGACCCAGTACTTC,CASSLEGRAQETQYF
NA,TRBV30,TRBJ2-7,NA,TGTGCCTGGAGTGCGGAGATGTTGGACGAGCAGTACTTC,CAWSAEMLDEQYF
NA,TRBV7-2,TRBJ2-1,once,TGTGCCAGCAGCTTGAACTGGGGCCCTAGGAATGCGCAGTTCTTC,CASSLNWGPRNAQFF
TRBD1,TRBV19,TRBJ1-5,NA,TGTGCCAGTAGTTCTGGACAGGGCGGCAATCAGCCCCAGCATTTT,CASSSGQGGNQPQHF
TRBD1,TRBV10-1,TRBJ1-1,NA,TGCGCCAGCAATAGGACAGGGCAGGGCACTGAAGCTTTCTTT,CASNRTGQGTEAFF
TRBD1,TRBV30,TRBJ1-2,NA,TGTGCTGGGGCGGGACAGGGCTACTATGGCTACACCTTC,CAGAGQGYYGYTF
NA,TRBV4-1,TRBJ2-5,once,TGCGCCAGCAGCCCGGGGTTATGGGAGACCCAGTACTTC,CASSPGLWETQYF
TRBD1,TRBV28,TRBJ1-2,NA,TGTGCAACGGCGGGGACAGGGGGCGTTAATTATGGCTACACCTTC,CATAGTGGVNYGYTF
NA,TRBV19,TRBJ2-2,once,TGTGCCAGTAGTATGTGGGGGGACACCGGGGAGCTGTTTTTT,CASSMWGDTGELFF
TRBD1,TRBV18,TRBJ2-5,NA,TGTGCCAGCTCACCATGGGACAGGGAAGAGACCCAGTACTTC,CASSPWDREETQYF
NA,TRBV19,TRBJ1-4,NA,TGTGCCAGCCAGGGACCAAAGTACGGGGAAAAACTGTTTTTT,CASQGPKYGEKLFF
NA,TRBV12-3/TRBV12-4,TRBJ1-1,NA,TGTGCCAGCAGTTTATATCAGTCCACTGAAGCTTTCTTT,CASSLYQSTEAFF
NA,TRBV30,TRBJ1-4,NA,TGTGCCTGGAGTGGGTCGGGTAATGAAAAACTGTTTTTT,CAWSGSGNEKLFF
TRBD2,TRBV6-5,TRBJ2-3,NA,TGTGCCAGCAGCCTCGGGACTAGCGGAGATACGCAGTATTTT,CASSLGTSGDTQYF
NA,TRBV10-1,TRBJ2-1,NA,TGCGCCAGCAGTGATGGGGGTTCTGGGAACAATGAGCAGTTCTTC,CASSDGGSGNNEQFF
NA,TRBV28,TRBJ1-2,NA,TGTGCCAGCAGTTTACAGGGCTATGGCTACACCTTC,CASSLQGYGYTF
NA,TRBV5-1,TRBJ1-5,NA,TGCGCCAGCAGTCCAGGGACGTCGGATCAGCCCCAGCATTTT,CASSPGTSDQPQHF
NA,TRBV6-5,TRBJ2-7,NA,TGTGCCAGCAGTTACTCCACGGGAGCCACCTACGAGCAGTACTTC,CASSYSTGATYEQYF
TRBD2,TRBV4-1,TRBJ2-1,few,TGCGCCAGCAGCCAAGGCCTAGCGGGATTGAATGAGCAGTTCTTC,CASSQGLAGLNEQFF
NA,TRBV28,TRBJ1-2,NA,TGTGCCAGCAGTTTAATCAGTGGCTATGGCTACACCTTC,CASSLISGYGYTF
NA,TRBV19,TRBJ1-2,NA,TGTGCCAGTAGTATGGTAGCCGTCGGGGTTTGGGGCTACACCTTC,CASSMVAVGVWGYTF
NA,TRBV11-3,TRBJ2-2,once,TGTGCCAGCAGCATGGAGGGATACACCGGGGAGCTGTTTTTT,CASSMEGYTGELFF
NA,TRBV28,TRBJ1-3,NA,TGTGCCAGCAGTTTAAATGGCCTGTTTGAGGGAAACACCATATATTTT,CASSLNGLFEGNTIYF
NA,TRBV7-9,TRBJ2-1,NA,TGTGCCAGCAGCGCAGGCCGAGTTAATGAGCAGTTCTTC,CASSAGRVNEQFF
TRBD1,TRBV30,TRBJ1-3,NA,TGTGCCTGGAGTGTTACGGACAGGGGGGCTGGAAACACCATATATTTT,CAWSVTDRGAGNTIYF
TRBD1,TRBV28,TRBJ2-7,NA,TGTGCCAGCAGTCCTGGGGACAGAAGCTCCTACGAGCAGTACTTC,CASSPGDRSSYEQYF
NA,TRBV19,TRBJ2-7,NA,TGTGCCAGTAGTATATCGCGGGACTCCTACGAGCAGTACTTC,CASSISRDSYEQYF
TRBD2,TRBV11-2,TRBJ2-2,NA,TGTGCCAGCAGCTCTGTGGGCGGGAGGGCCCACGGGGAGCTGTTTTTT,CASSSVGGRAHGELFF
NA,TRBV7-9,TRBJ2-1,NA,TGTGCCAGTGGACGGGAGAGCTCCTACAATGAGCAGTTCTTC,CASGRESSYNEQFF
NA,TRBV24-1,TRBJ2-1,NA,TGTGCCACCAGTGATTTGGACACGAGCTCCTACAATGAGCAGTTCTTC,CATSDLDTSSYNEQFF